This paragraph covers one T cell receptor (beta chain) sequence. Libraries were prepared by immunoSEQ multiplex PCR; TCRdb keeps only in-frame clonotypes and omits some of them. The table includes about 160,000 clones, around nine tenths detected once. This CDR3 contains 16 residues. CDR1 is LNHDA and CDR2 is SQIVND in the germline V gene (reference sequence). The V and J ends lost 4 bases and 6 bases, in that order; junction bases with no gene match: 9. This record comes from a study of cytomegalovirus exposure and HLA in healthy donors. The chain joins TRBV19 to TRBJ1-4; 9 bases line up with TRBD1. The TCR sequence derives from a young woman in good health and CMV-seronegative. The sequenced material came from PBMCs. CDR3 bases: TGTGCCAGTAGTACCCCGACAGGGGGGGTGTATGAAAAACTGTTTTTT. It yields the protein CASSTPTGGVYEKLFF.